The rows below give T cell receptor beta chains drawn from one sample of a study of blood T cell repertoires in COVID-19. The protocol was immunoSEQ multiplex PCR, while the TCRdb copy is restricted to in-frame clones and leaves out a portion. The profile shows 160,000 or so clones, 85% of them singletons. The sample consisted of peripheral blood. These receptors came from a woman between 50 and 59 years old with COVID-19, enrolled during active disease. The CDR3 runs from the conserved cysteine through the conserved F or W. The order of the fields is clone size, D gene, J gene, V gene, CDR3 DNA, CDR3 protein. A D gene is named only where the DNA matches it firmly. Not every row has a clone size; where given, it reads once, few, many or a size class.

>-|TRBD1|TRBJ1-4|TRBV12-3/TRBV12-4
TGTGCCAGCACGACAGGGGTGGGCGAAAAACTGTTTTTT
CASTTGVGEKLFF
>-|-|TRBJ2-5|TRBV6-5
TGTGCCAGCAGTTACGGTGCGGGGGCGCATCAAGAGACCCAGTACTTC
CASSYGAGAHQETQYF
>-|-|TRBJ2-7|TRBV4-3
TGCGCCAGCAGCCAAGGCGCTTTGAGCTCCTACGAGCAGTACTTC
CASSQGALSSYEQYF
>-|-|TRBJ1-1|TRBV10-3
TGTGCCAAGCACGGGGAGAACACTGAAGCTTTCTTT
CAKHGENTEAFF
>once|-|TRBJ1-1|TRBV27
TGTGCCAGCAGTTTATCGGCGGCAGACTTAGACACTGAAGCTTTCTTT
CASSLSAADLDTEAFF
>-|-|TRBJ1-4|TRBV7-3
TGTGCCAGCAGCCCGCCGTTTGGAGGGAATCCTGAAAAACTGTTTTTT
CASSPPFGGNPEKLFF
>-|-|TRBJ1-1|TRBV4-2
TGTGCCAGCAGCCAAGATAGGCAGGGAAACACTGAAGCTTTCTTT
CASSQDRQGNTEAFF
>few|-|TRBJ2-4|TRBV10-3
TGTGCCATCACCGGGAATAGGAACATTCAGTACTTC
CAITGNRNIQYF
>-|-|TRBJ2-7|TRBV29-1
TGCAGCGTTCAAAAGGACAGCTACGAGCAGTACTTC
CSVQKDSYEQYF
>-|-|TRBJ1-6|TRBV7-9
TGTGCCAGCAGCTTTACACTAGCGGATTCACCCCTCCACTTT
CASSFTLADSPLHF
>-|-|TRBJ1-2|TRBV4-2
TGTGCCAGCAGCCAAGATCACAGCAACTATGGCTACACCTTC
CASSQDHSNYGYTF
>-|TRBD2|TRBJ2-5|TRBV15
TGTGCCACCAGCAGAGATAAAGGCGGGGGGCCCTCTTCATCTCAGTACTTC
CATSRDKGGGPSSSQYF
>few|-|TRBJ2-1|TRBV6-5
TGTGCCAGCAGCTTAGAGCGTAGTACCTACAATGAGCAGTTCTTC
CASSLERSTYNEQFF
>-|TRBD2|TRBJ2-5|TRBV4-1
TGCGCCAGCAGGGGGGGACTAGCGGGGAGAGAGACCCAGTACTTC
CASRGGLAGRETQYF
>-|TRBD1|TRBJ1-2|TRBV10-3
TGTGCCATCGCGAGTTCGGGACAGGGCTATGGCTACACCTTC
CAIASSGQGYGYTF
>-|TRBD2|TRBJ2-3|TRBV6-2/TRBV6-3
TGTGCCAGCAGCTCCCTAGGGACTAGAGACAACACAGATACGCAGTATTTT
CASSSLGTRDNTDTQYF
>once|-|TRBJ2-3|TRBV3-1/TRBV3-2
TGTGCCAGCAGCCCTGCCAGGTCAGATACGCAGTATTTT
CASSPARSDTQYF
>-|-|TRBJ1-4|TRBV30
TGTGCCTGGAGTCTGATAACTGGGGCACCTAATGAAAAACTGTTTTTT
CAWSLITGAPNEKLFF
>once|-|TRBJ2-7|TRBV7-2
TGTGCCAGCAGCCAGAACCGGGACGAGCAGTACTTC
CASSQNRDEQYF
>-|-|TRBJ2-1|TRBV4-2
TGTGCCAGCAGCCACCCCAGGGATGAGCAGTTCTTC
CASSHPRDEQFF
>-|-|TRBJ1-6|TRBV7-2
TGTGCCAGCAGCTTGGGCACCTTTAATTCACCCCTCCACTTT
CASSLGTFNSPLHF
>-|TRBD1|TRBJ2-2|TRBV6-1
TGTGCCAGCAGTGCTCGGACAGGGGGCGACACCGGGGAGCTGTTTTTT
CASSARTGGDTGELFF
>-|-|TRBJ1-6|TRBV30
TGTGCCTGGAGTGTACTAAGTGGGTCCCTCCACTTT
CAWSVLSGSLHF
>once|-|TRBJ1-2|TRBV21-1
TGTGCCAGCAGCAAAGCGCTTATCACAGGTGGCTACACCTTC
CASSKALITGGYTF
>-|-|TRBJ2-1|TRBV7-6
TGTGCCAGCAGCCCTAGACGGCAAACGAGGAATGAGCAGTTCTTC
CASSPRRQTRNEQFF
>-|TRBD1|TRBJ2-1|TRBV27
TGTGCCAGCAGTTCGGGACAGGGGGCGTCGTACAATGAGCAGTTCTTC
CASSSGQGASYNEQFF
>-|TRBD2|TRBJ2-5|TRBV29-1
TGCAGCTCATCTAGCGGTACCGTAGGAGAGACCCAGTACTTC
CSSSSGTVGETQYF
>-|TRBD1|TRBJ2-1|TRBV7-2
TGTGCCAGCAGCCCGGACAGGGTCATGCGGGGTGAGCAGTTCTTC
CASSPDRVMRGEQFF
>many|-|TRBJ1-3|TRBV28
TGTGCCAGCACCACACAGGGAACTGGAAACACCATATATTTT
CASTTQGTGNTIYF
>-|TRBD1|TRBJ1-2|TRBV19
TGTGCCAGTAGTACGGACAGGGGACATGGCTACACCTTC
CASSTDRGHGYTF
>-|-|TRBJ2-1|TRBV12-3/TRBV12-4
TGTGCCAGCAGTCCGAGATATTTAAATGAGCAGTTCTTC
CASSPRYLNEQFF
>-|-|TRBJ1-1|TRBV2
TGTGCCAGCAGCATTACAGCTAACACTGAAGCTTTCTTT
CASSITANTEAFF
>once|TRBD2|TRBJ2-7|TRBV13
TGTGCCAGCAGCTTTCGCGGGAGCTCCTACGAGCAGTACTTC
CASSFRGSSYEQYF
>-|-|TRBJ1-2|TRBV9
TGTGCCAGCAGCGTAGGGTACAGGGTCGACTATGGCTACACCTTC
CASSVGYRVDYGYTF
>-|TRBD2|TRBJ2-1|TRBV6-7
TGTGCCAACTCCGAGCGGGGGTACAATGAGCAGTTCTTC
CANSERGYNEQFF
>once|-|TRBJ1-1|TRBV19
TGTGCCAGTAGTATAGTTCAGGGGAACACTGAAGCTTTCTTT
CASSIVQGNTEAFF
>-|TRBD1|TRBJ1-5|TRBV27
TGTGCCAGCAGTTTGACAGGGGATCAGCCCCAGCATTTT
CASSLTGDQPQHF
>-|TRBD2|TRBJ2-1|TRBV7-2
TGTGCCAGCAGCTGGACTAGCGGGGGGGCATATGAGCAGTTCTTC
CASSWTSGGAYEQFF
>few|-|TRBJ1-5|TRBV12-3/TRBV12-4
TGTGCCAGCAGTTTGTGGTCAGGGCAGCCCCAGCATTTT
CASSLWSGQPQHF
>-|TRBD1|TRBJ2-7|TRBV10-3
TGTGCCATCAGTGAGCCCCGGACAGGGACCTACGAGCAGTACTTC
CAISEPRTGTYEQYF
>-|TRBD1|TRBJ1-2|TRBV7-2
TGTGCCAGCAGCTTTACAGGGGGCACGGACTATGGCTACACCTTC
CASSFTGGTDYGYTF
>-|-|TRBJ1-5|TRBV7-2
TGTGCCAGCAGCTTAGGGCGGGGGAAGGGTCAGCCCCAGCATTTT
CASSLGRGKGQPQHF
>-|TRBD2|TRBJ2-1|TRBV20-1
TGCAGTGCTAGTCCGACTAGCGGGGGGGCAAATGAGCAGTTCTTC
CSASPTSGGANEQFF
>-|TRBD1|TRBJ1-1|TRBV5-1
TGCGCCAGCAGCCCGGGGACAGGAGAGAACACTGAAGCTTTCTTT
CASSPGTGENTEAFF
>-|TRBD1|TRBJ2-7|TRBV4-3
TGCGCCAGCAGCCAAGATTACAGGGGGACGGAAGAGCAGTACTTC
CASSQDYRGTEEQYF
>-|-|TRBJ2-3|TRBV5-1
TGCGCCAGCAGCTCCGGGACACCCTCTAGCACAGATACGCAGTATTTT
CASSSGTPSSTDTQYF
>-|TRBD2|TRBJ2-5|TRBV7-8
TGTGCCAGCAGCCACGGGGGGGCCGGGGAGACCCAGTACTTC
CASSHGGAGETQYF
>-|TRBD1|TRBJ2-7|TRBV10-2
TGCGCCAGCAGTGAGTCCGGGACAGGGGGCGAAGAGCAGTACTTC
CASSESGTGGEEQYF
>-|TRBD1|TRBJ1-2|TRBV6-5
TGTGCCAGCAGACCGGGACAGGGCGGAGGCTACACCTTC
CASRPGQGGGYTF
>-|-|TRBJ1-1|TRBV5-4
TGTGCCAGCAGGCCATACAACCAACCGAACACTGAAGCTTTCTTT
CASRPYNQPNTEAFF
>-|TRBD2|TRBJ2-1|TRBV5-1
TGCGCCAGCAGCCCCCCGACCACTAGCGGGGGGACCAATGAGCAGTTCTTC
CASSPPTTSGGTNEQFF
>-|-|TRBJ2-1|TRBV11-3
TGTGCCAGCAGCACCCCTCCTTGGAGCGATGAGCAGTTCTTC
CASSTPPWSDEQFF
>-|-|TRBJ1-2|TRBV28
TGTGCCAGCAGTTTCATCTCTAAGGGCAGGGTGGGTGGCTACACCTTC
CASSFISKGRVGGYTF